A selection of T cell receptor beta chains follows, all from one sample in a study of shared clonotypes between healthy human individuals. Profiled with immunoSEQ multiplex PCR; TCRdb holds only in-frame clones, not every one. This sample yields some 1.4 million clones, of which roughly 97% are seen a single time; approximately 1% belongs to the top ten. Input material: naive CD4+ T cells sorted from blood. The receptors were gathered from a man aged 25 to 45 in good health. Each CDR3 is given with its conserved first and last residue. The D gene is left open where the match is weak. A clone size is listed for some rows: how often the clone was seen (once, few, many), or a class if it is expanded.

>TRBV7-9|NA|NA|TRBJ2-3
CASSARSTDTQYF
TGTGCCAGCAGCGCGCGGAGCACAGATACGCAGTATTTT
>TRBV6-5|NA|NA|TRBJ1-1
CASSYLGENTEAFF
TGTGCCAGCAGTTACTTAGGGGAGAACACTGAAGCTTTCTTT
>TRBV9|NA|TRBD1|TRBJ2-2
CASSRTGEDTGELFF
TGTGCCAGCAGCAGGACAGGGGAAGACACCGGGGAGCTGTTTTTT
>TRBV9|once|TRBD2|TRBJ2-1
CASSVSTETGLAGGSEQFF
TGTGCCAGCAGCGTATCGACAGAGACGGGACTAGCGGGTGGTTCCGAGCAGTTCTTC
>TRBV6-1|NA|TRBD2|TRBJ2-3
CASRAGLGTDTQYF
TGTGCCAGCAGGGCGGGACTAGGCACAGATACGCAGTATTTT
>TRBV5-4|NA|TRBD1|TRBJ2-3
CASSTRQGVGTDTQYF
TGTGCCAGCAGTACACGACAGGGAGTGGGCACAGATACGCAGTATTTT
>TRBV30|NA|NA|TRBJ2-5
CACHSFQETQYF
TGTGCCTGCCATAGCTTTCAAGAGACCCAGTACTTC
>TRBV5-4|NA|TRBD2|TRBJ2-1
CASSGTSGRAWGEQFF
TGTGCCAGCAGCGGGACTAGCGGGAGGGCCTGGGGTGAGCAGTTCTTC
>TRBV28|NA|NA|TRBJ1-5
CASSSTTGPRHF
TGTGCCAGCAGTTCGACCACAGGGCCGCGACATTTT
>TRBV20-1|NA|NA|TRBJ2-5
CSARPETQYF
TGCAGTGCTAGGCCGGAGACCCAGTACTTC
>TRBV10-1|NA|NA|TRBJ2-3
CASSDNRAVDTQYF
TGCGCCAGCAGTGATAACAGGGCTGTAGATACGCAGTATTTT
>TRBV10-3|NA|NA|TRBJ1-5
CAISESMTVGTKSDQPQHF
TGTGCCATCAGTGAGTCTATGACAGTGGGCACCAAGAGTGATCAGCCCCAGCATTTT
>TRBV6-5|NA|TRBD1|TRBJ2-1
CASSSYGDRGPEQFF
TGTGCCAGCAGTTCCTATGGGGACAGGGGGCCTGAGCAGTTCTTC
>TRBV5-1|NA|TRBD2|TRBJ2-1
CASSLASGGTGEQFF
TGCGCCAGCAGCTTGGCTAGCGGGGGCACCGGTGAGCAGTTCTTC
>TRBV5-4|NA|NA|TRBJ1-3
CASSLGHQTGNTIYF
TGTGCCAGCAGCCTGGGACATCAGACTGGAAACACCATATATTTT
>TRBV7-9|NA|TRBD2|TRBJ2-7
CASSSRGTSGYEQYF
TGTGCCAGCAGCTCCCGCGGGACTAGCGGCTACGAGCAGTACTTC
>TRBV5-4|NA|TRBD2|TRBJ2-7
CASSLAPRTSGSSYEQYF
TGTGCCAGCAGCTTGGCCCCCCGGACTAGCGGAAGCTCCTACGAGCAGTACTTC
>TRBV7-9|NA|TRBD1|TRBJ2-7
CASSLGDRGRDRPYEQYF
TGTGCCAGCAGTTTAGGGGACAGGGGACGGGACAGGCCCTACGAGCAGTACTTC
>TRBV11-2|NA|TRBD1|TRBJ2-1
CASSSLRDRFFNEQFF
TGTGCCAGCAGCTCCCTACGGGACAGGTTTTTTAATGAGCAGTTCTTC
>TRBV28|NA|NA|TRBJ2-5
CASSPQSQETQYF
TGTGCCAGCAGCCCACAGAGTCAAGAGACCCAGTACTTC
>TRBV18|NA|NA|TRBJ2-3
CASSPRGSTDTQYF
TGTGCCAGCTCACCACGGGGTAGCACAGATACGCAGTATTTT
>TRBV4-1|NA|NA|TRBJ2-5
CASSQGGPQATSMGAQYF
TGCGCCAGCAGCCAAGGGGGCCCCCAGGCCACGTCGATGGGGGCCCAGTACTTC
>TRBV14|NA|NA|TRBJ2-1
CASSPRAGVDNEQFF
TGTGCCAGCAGCCCCCGGGCAGGGGTCGACAATGAGCAGTTCTTC
>TRBV6-1|NA|TRBD2|TRBJ2-5
CASSESLAGPQETQYF
TGTGCCAGCAGTGAAAGCCTAGCGGGACCCCAAGAGACCCAGTACTTC
>TRBV30|NA|NA|TRBJ2-7
CAWSVKYEQYF
TGTGCCTGGAGCGTAAAGTACGAGCAGTACTTC
>TRBV7-9|NA|TRBD2|TRBJ2-1
CASSLSGSSYNEQFF
TGTGCCAGCAGCCTGAGCGGGAGCTCCTACAATGAGCAGTTCTTC